Listed below are T cell receptor beta chains from one sample, sequenced in a study of cytomegalovirus exposure and HLA in healthy donors. Using immunoSEQ multiplex PCR, the repertoire was profiled, and TCRdb retains in-frame clones only, with some absent. The data show 74,000 or so clones, more than 60% seen once. The sequencing input was PBMCs. These receptors all come from a male donor in good health and CMV-seropositive. The CDR3 runs from the conserved cysteine through the conserved F or W.

v_gene: TRBV5-1
j_gene: TRBJ1-3
CDR3aa: CASSLGRDIGNTIYF

v_gene: TRBV5-6
j_gene: TRBJ2-6
CDR3aa: CASSFERTLRANVLTF

v_gene: TRBV28
j_gene: NA
CDR3aa: CASSRYEQYF

v_gene: TRBV10-3
j_gene: TRBJ2-7
CDR3aa: CAISLDRGVCEQYF

v_gene: TRBV5-8
j_gene: TRBJ1-6
CDR3aa: CASIRGHSPLHF

v_gene: TRBV15
j_gene: TRBJ2-2
CDR3aa: CATSSLQGNTGELFF

v_gene: TRBV9
j_gene: TRBJ1-2
CDR3aa: CASSFGQGAEAYGYTF

v_gene: TRBV10-3
j_gene: TRBJ1-1
CDR3aa: CAISPSSSLTEAFF

v_gene: TRBV10-3
j_gene: TRBJ2-7
CDR3aa: CAITDSGSGTYEQYF

v_gene: TRBV28
j_gene: TRBJ1-1
CDR3aa: CASSPGQGNTEAFF

v_gene: TRBV19
j_gene: TRBJ2-7
CDR3aa: CASSSRGYEQYF

v_gene: TRBV15
j_gene: TRBJ2-7
CDR3aa: CATSRLRTGGLGDYEQYF

v_gene: TRBV12-5
j_gene: TRBJ2-5
CDR3aa: CASGTSGGSETQYF

v_gene: TRBV4-1
j_gene: TRBJ1-1
CDR3aa: CASSQEEYEAFF

v_gene: TRBV7-2
j_gene: TRBJ2-7
CDR3aa: CASSLVSGPDYEQYF

v_gene: TRBV19
j_gene: TRBJ2-1
CDR3aa: CASSTPGQGIENEQFF

v_gene: TRBV19
j_gene: TRBJ2-1
CDR3aa: CASSIGSSGGGRREQFF

v_gene: TRBV5-1
j_gene: TRBJ2-7
CDR3aa: CASSFVYSYYEQYF

v_gene: TRBV28
j_gene: TRBJ1-1
CDR3aa: CASSTPTGMNTEAFF

v_gene: TRBV19
j_gene: TRBJ2-7
CDR3aa: CASSIFPQGPYEQYF

v_gene: TRBV7-9
j_gene: TRBJ1-1
CDR3aa: CASSPRTAAEAFF

v_gene: TRBV5-4
j_gene: TRBJ1-2
CDR3aa: CASSYGTGQGYTF

v_gene: TRBV15
j_gene: TRBJ2-3
CDR3aa: CATSRDSGGADTQYF

v_gene: TRBV4-1
j_gene: TRBJ2-4
CDR3aa: CASSQPIRGMDIQYF

v_gene: TRBV6-5
j_gene: TRBJ1-2
CDR3aa: CASSYGLKANYGYTF

v_gene: TRBV11-2
j_gene: TRBJ2-7
CDR3aa: CASSFPRGGHEQYF

v_gene: TRBV28
j_gene: TRBJ1-1
CDR3aa: CASSLRGAIRTEAFF

v_gene: TRBV7-2
j_gene: TRBJ1-5
CDR3aa: CASSLTGTAYQPQHF